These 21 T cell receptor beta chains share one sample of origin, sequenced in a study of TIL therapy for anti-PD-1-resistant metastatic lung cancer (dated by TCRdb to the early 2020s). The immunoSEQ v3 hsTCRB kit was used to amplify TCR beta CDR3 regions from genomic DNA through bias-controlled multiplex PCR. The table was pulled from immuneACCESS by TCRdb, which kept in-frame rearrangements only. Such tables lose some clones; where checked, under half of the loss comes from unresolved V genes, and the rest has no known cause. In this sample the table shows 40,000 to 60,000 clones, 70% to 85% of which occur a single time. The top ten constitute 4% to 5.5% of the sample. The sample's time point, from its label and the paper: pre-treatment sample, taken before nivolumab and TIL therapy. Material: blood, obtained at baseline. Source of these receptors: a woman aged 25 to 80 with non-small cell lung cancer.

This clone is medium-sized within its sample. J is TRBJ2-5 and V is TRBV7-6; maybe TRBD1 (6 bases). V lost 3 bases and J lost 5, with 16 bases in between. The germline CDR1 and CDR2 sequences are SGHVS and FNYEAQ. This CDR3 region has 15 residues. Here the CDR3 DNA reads TGTGCCAGCAGCTTTTCGAGGGGGAGATCGGAGACCCAGTACTTC. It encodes CASSFSRGRSETQYF.

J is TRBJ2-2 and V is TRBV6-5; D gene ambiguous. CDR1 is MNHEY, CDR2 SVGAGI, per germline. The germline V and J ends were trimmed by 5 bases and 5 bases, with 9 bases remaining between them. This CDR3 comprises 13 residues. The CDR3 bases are TGTGCCAGCAGTACCGGTATGACCGGGGAGCTGTTTTTT. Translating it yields CASSTGMTGELFF.

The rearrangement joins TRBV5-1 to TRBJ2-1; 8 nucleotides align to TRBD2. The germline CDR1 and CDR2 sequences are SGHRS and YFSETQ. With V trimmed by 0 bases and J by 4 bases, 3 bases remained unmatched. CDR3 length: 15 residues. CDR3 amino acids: CASSLDGRVYNEQFF. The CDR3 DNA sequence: TGCGCCAGCAGCTTGGACGGGAGGGTGTACAATGAGCAGTTCTTC.

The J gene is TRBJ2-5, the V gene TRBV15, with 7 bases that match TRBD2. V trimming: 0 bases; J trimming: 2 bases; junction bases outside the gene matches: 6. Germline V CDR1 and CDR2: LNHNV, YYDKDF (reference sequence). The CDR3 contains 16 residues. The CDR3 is CATSRDNSGPQETQYF. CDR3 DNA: TGTGCCACCAGCAGAGATAATAGCGGGCCGCAAGAGACCCAGTACTTC.

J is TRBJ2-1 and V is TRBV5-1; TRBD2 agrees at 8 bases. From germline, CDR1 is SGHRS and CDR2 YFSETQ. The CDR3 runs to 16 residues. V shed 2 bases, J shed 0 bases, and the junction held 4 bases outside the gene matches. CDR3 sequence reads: CASSLGAGASYNEQFF. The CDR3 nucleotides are TGCGCCAGCAGCTTAGGAGCGGGGGCCTCCTACAATGAGCAGTTCTTC.

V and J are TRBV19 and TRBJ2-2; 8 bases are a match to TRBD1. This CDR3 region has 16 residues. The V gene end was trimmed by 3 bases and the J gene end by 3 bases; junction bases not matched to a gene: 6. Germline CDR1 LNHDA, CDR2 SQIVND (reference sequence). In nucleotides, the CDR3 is TGTGCCAGTAGTATTGGGACAGGAATTGACACCGGGGAGCTGTTTTTT. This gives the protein CASSIGTGIDTGELFF.

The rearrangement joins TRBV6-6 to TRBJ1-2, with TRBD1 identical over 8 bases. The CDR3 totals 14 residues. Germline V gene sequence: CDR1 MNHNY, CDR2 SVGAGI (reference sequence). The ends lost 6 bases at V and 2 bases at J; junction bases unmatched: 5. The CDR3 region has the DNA TGTGCCAGCAGAGGACAGGGCCCGAACTATGGCTACACCTTC. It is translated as CASRGQGPNYGYTF.

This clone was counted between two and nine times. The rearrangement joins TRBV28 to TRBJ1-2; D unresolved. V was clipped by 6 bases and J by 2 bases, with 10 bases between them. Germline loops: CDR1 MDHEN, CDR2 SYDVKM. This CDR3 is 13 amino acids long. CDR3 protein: CASSGPRNYGYTF. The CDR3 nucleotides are TGTGCCAGCAGCGGACCAAGGAACTATGGCTACACCTTC.

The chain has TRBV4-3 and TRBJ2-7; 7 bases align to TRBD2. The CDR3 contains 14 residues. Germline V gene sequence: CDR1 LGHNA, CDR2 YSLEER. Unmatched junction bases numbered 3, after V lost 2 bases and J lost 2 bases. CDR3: CASSQRTRTYEQYF. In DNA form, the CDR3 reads TGCGCCAGCAGCCAAAGGACTAGGACCTACGAGCAGTACTTC.

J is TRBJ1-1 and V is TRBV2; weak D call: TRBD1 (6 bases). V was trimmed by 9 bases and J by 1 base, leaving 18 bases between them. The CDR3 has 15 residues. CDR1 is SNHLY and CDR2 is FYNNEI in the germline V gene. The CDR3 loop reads CASRGRGKTNTEAFF. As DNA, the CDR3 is TGTGCCAGTCGAGGCAGGGGAAAAACGAACACTGAAGCTTTCTTT.

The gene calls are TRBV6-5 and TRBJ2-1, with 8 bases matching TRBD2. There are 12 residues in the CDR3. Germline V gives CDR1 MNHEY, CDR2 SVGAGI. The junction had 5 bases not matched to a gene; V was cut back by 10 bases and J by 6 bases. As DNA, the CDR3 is TGTGCCACCATGACTAGCGCCAATGAGCAGTTCTTC. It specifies CATMTSANEQFF.

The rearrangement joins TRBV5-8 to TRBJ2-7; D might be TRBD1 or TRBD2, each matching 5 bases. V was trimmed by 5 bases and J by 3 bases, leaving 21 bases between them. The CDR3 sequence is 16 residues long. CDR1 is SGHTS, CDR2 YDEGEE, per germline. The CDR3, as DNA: TGTGCCAGCAGGGTCCGGATTAAAGGGGAGCTCTACGAGCAGTACTTC. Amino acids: CASRVRIKGELYEQYF.

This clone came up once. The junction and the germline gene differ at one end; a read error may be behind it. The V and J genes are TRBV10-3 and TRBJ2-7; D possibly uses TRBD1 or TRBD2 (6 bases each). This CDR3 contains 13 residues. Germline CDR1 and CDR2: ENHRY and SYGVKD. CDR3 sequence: CAISESGPGAKGF. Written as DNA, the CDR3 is TGTGCCATCAGTGAGTCGGGGCCGGGGGCCAAGGGTTTC.

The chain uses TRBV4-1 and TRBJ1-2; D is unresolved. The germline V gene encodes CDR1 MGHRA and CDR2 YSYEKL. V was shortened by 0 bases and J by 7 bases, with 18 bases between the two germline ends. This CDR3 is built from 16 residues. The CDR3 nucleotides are TGCGCCAGCAGCCAAGAAAGAAGTTGGAGGGAGGGTGGCTACACCTTC. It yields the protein CASSQERSWREGGYTF.

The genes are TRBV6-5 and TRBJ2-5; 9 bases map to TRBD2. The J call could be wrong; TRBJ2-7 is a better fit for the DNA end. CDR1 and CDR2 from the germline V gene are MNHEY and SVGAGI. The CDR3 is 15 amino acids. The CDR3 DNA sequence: TGTGCCAGCAGCAGACTAGCGGATGCTTCCTACGAGCAGTACTTC. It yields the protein CASSRLADASYEQYF.

The CDR3 protein is CASSSGASGANVLTF. DNA for the CDR3: TGTGCCAGCAGCTCAGGGGCTTCCGGGGCCAACGTCCTGACTTTC. The J gene is TRBJ2-6, the V gene TRBV7-9, with a possible D match to TRBD1 (6 bases). V was clipped by 4 bases and J by 4 bases, with 11 bases between them. Per the germline V gene, CDR1 is SEHNR and CDR2 is FQNEAQ (reference sequence). The CDR3 consists of 15 residues.

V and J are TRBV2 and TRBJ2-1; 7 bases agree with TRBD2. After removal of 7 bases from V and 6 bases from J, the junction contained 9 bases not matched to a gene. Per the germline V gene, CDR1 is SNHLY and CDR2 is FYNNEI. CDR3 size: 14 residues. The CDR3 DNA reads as TGTGCCAGCAAAATGGGGGAGGGGAGCAATGAGCAGTTCTTC. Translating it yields CASKMGEGSNEQFF.

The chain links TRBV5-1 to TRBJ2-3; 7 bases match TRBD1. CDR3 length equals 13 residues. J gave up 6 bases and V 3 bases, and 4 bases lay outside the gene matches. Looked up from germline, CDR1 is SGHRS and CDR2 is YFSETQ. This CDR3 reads CASSYPQGDTQYF. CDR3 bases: TGCGCCAGCAGCTACCCACAGGGGGATACGCAGTATTTT.

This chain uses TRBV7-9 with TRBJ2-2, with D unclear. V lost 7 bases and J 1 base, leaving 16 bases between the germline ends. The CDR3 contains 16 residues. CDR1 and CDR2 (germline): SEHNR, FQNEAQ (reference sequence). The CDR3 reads CASTERIGVNTGELFF. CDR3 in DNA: TGTGCCAGCACCGAGAGGATCGGTGTGAACACCGGGGAGCTGTTTTTT.

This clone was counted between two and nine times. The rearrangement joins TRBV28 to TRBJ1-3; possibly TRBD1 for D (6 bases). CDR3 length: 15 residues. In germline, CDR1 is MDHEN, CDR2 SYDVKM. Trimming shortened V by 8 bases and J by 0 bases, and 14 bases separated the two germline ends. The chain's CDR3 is CASRKGHNSGNTIYF. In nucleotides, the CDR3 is TGTGCCAGCCGAAAGGGACACAACTCTGGAAACACCATATATTTT.

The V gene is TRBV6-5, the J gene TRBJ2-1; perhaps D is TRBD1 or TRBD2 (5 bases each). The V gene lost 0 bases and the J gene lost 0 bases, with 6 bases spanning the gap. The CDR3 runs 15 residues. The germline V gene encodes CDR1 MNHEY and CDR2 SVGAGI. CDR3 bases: TGTGCCAGCAGTTACTCGGGGGTCTCCTACAATGAGCAGTTCTTC. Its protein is CASSYSGVSYNEQFF.